This T cell receptor (beta chain) came from a study of blood T cells in healthy people across ages. All donors came from Russia, were Caucasian and healthy, and spanned ages about 6 to 100. Each sample used at least 6 million PBMCs. Extracted total RNA amounted to at least 5.5 micrograms for each sample. V was shortened by 6 bases and J by 4 bases, with 9 bases between the two germline ends. There are 13 residues in the CDR3. Per the germline V gene, CDR1 is SGHTA and CDR2 is FQGNSA. Using a J-beta primer mix together with a sample-barcoded 5' primer, a second PCR was run for roughly 7 to 12 cycles. Sequencing recovered at least 2.5 million CDR3-containing paired-end reads from each sample. MiXCR, applied by TCRdb to the 5' RACE reads, yields one record per CDR3 protein. This sample has 700,000 or so distinct CDR3 sequences, with 20% to 25% found just once.

This chain links TRBV7-2 with TRBJ2-2; the D gene is possibly TRBD2 (6 bases). The TCR originated in a man aged 70 or older in good health. The sequenced sample consisted of blood. The CDR3 here is CASRWDSTGELFF. The CDR3 DNA reads as TGTGCCAGCAGGTGGGACTCCACCGGGGAGCTGTTTTTT.